This TCR beta chain originates from a study of blood T cell repertoires in COVID-19 (dated by TCRdb to 2018 to 2020). Regarding the study in general: Samples covering the acute and convalescent phases of COVID-19 were provided by collaborators in the United States, Italy and Spain. The material from the prospective study consisted of cDNA or gDNA derived from T cells, B-cell-depleted T cells, or PBMCs. Subjects who had been exposed to COVID-19, were actively infected with it, or had recovered from it provided the deeply sampled blood TCRbeta repertoires that made up the dataset. The repertoires were released in a freely available public database intended as a resource for research on the immune response to SARS-CoV-2. The samples were drawn from two sources: the first 160 participants of the ongoing ImmuneRACE study, and 1,000 to 1,500 subjects contributed by 6 global collaborators. Sample metadata almost always included a de-identified subject ID, COVID-19 status, age in years and sex. HLA class I and class II types, where available, came from metadata supplied by the sample provider rather than from assay-based typing.

This clone has only a few counts. There is no known antigen for this receptor. One base away there is no much larger clone; base qualities are not given. Broad study findings and their caveats: The quantity of clinical and demographic metadata differed by source and by participant and was supplied without curation.

The CDR3 sequence holds 13 residues, the cysteine and phenylalanine included. CDR3 DNA is the only sequence kept; it has 39 bases, read in frame from the first base. V is shortened by 5 bases, J by 10 bases, and the region joining them spans 12 bases. CDR1 and CDR2, per the germline V gene (reference sequence), are LNHDA and SQIVND. The collaborating institutions used their own protocols to collect whole blood in K2EDTA tubes. Collaborator samples were shipped for TCRbeta analysis as frozen whole blood, isolated PBMCs, or DNA extracted from either sample type. TCRbeta CDR3 regions were amplified from genomic DNA by means of the immunoSEQ Assay, a bias-controlled multiplex PCR. Per the source publication's procedure: The number of nucleated cells in each sample was estimated by amplification of reference gene primers within the assay. Sequence reads were collapsed and filtered to measure the absolute abundance of every unique TCRbeta CDR3 rearrangement. For each sample, productive Simpson clonality was calculated as the square root of Simpson's diversity index across productive rearrangements. TCRdb provides this immuneACCESS table in a form limited to in-frame rearrangements. Some clones are lacking; in checked studies, under half of them reflect an unresolved V gene, and why the rest are absent is not known. The DNA gave D and trimming, while V, J and clone size come from that table. The sample table contains fewer than 350,000 clones; only one count was recorded for 70% to 90% of them. The ten largest clones represent just under 9.5% of the sample.

The chain couples TRBV19 to TRBJ1-6; the D gene is possibly TRBD1, with 6 bases matching. The sequence derives from a man aged 18 to 30 with active or convalescent COVID-19. Sequenced material: peripheral blood. CDR3 sequence: CASSGQYRSPLHF. The bases are TGTGCCAGTAGTGGACAGTACCGATCACCCCTCCACTTT. With the rest looked up from the reference TRBV19 and TRBJ1-6 genes rather than sequenced, the full variable domain is DGGITQSPKYLFRKEGQNVTLSCEQNLNHDAMYWYRQDPGQGLRLIYYSQIVNDFQKGDIAEGYSVSREKKESFPLTVTSAQKNPTAFYLCASSGQYRSPLHFGNGTRLTVT.